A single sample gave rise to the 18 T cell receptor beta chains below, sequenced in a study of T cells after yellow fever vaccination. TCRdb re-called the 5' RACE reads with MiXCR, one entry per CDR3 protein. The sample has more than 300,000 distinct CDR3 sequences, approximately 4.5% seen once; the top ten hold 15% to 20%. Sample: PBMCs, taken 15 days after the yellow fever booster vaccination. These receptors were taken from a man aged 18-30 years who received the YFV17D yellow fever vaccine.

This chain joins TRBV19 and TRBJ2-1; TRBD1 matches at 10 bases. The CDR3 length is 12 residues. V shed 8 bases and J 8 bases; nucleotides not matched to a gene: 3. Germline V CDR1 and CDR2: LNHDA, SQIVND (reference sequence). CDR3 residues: CASGDRGYEQFF. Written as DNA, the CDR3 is TGTGCCAGTGGGGACAGGGGCTATGAGCAGTTCTTC.

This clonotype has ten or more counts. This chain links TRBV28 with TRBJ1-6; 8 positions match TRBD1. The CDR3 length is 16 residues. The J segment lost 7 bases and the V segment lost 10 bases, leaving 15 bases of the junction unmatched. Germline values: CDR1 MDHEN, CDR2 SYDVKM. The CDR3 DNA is TGTGCCACCAGCTTGACCGGGACAGGCCTCAATTCACCCCTCCACTTT. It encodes CATSLTGTGLNSPLHF.

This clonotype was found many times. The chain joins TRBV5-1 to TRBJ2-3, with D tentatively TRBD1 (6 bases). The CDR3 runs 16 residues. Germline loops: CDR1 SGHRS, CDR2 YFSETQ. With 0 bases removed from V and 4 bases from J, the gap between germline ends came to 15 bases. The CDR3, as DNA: TGCGCCAGCAGCTTGGATGGGGGCCGGCAGTCAGATACGCAGTATTTT. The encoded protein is CASSLDGGRQSDTQYF. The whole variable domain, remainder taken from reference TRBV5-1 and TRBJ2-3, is KAGVTQTPRYLIKTRGQQVTLSCSPISGHRSVSWYQQTPGQGLQFLFEYFSETQRNKGNFPGRFSGRQFSNSRSEMNVSTLELGDSALYLCASSLDGGRQSDTQYFGPGTRLTVL.

The CDR3 region has the DNA TGTGCCAGCAGAGCTGACAGGGGCCGTCTCTACGAGCAGTACGTC. It codes for CASRADRGRLYEQYV. The gene calls are TRBV6-5 and TRBJ2-7, with 8 positions matching TRBD1. Unmatched junction bases numbered 10, after V lost 6 bases and J lost 3 bases. The CDR3 runs to 15 residues. Germline lookup yields CDR1 MNHEY and CDR2 SVGAGI.

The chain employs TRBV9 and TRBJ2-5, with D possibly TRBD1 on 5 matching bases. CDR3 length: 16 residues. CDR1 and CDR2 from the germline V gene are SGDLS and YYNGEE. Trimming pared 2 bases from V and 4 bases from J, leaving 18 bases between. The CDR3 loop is CASSVSRIKRGETQYF. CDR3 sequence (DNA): TGTGCCAGCAGCGTTTCCCGAATTAAAAGGGGAGAGACCCAGTACTTC.

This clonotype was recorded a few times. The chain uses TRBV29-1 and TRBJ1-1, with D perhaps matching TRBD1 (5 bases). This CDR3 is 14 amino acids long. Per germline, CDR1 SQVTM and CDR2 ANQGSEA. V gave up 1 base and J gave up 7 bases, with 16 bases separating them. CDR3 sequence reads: CSVEGLFTGGEAFF. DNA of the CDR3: TGCAGCGTTGAAGGGTTATTTACAGGCGGTGAAGCTTTCTTT.

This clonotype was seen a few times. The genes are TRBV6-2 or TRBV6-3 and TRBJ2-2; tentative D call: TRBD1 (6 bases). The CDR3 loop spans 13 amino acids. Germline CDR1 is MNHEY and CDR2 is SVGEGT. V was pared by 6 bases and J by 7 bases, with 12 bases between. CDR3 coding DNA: TGTGCCAGCAGGGGGTGGACAGTCGGGGAGCTGTTTTTT. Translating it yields CASRGWTVGELFF.

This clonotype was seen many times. CDR3 region: CASSYSDSYEQYF. The CDR3 DNA is TGTGCCAGCAGTTACTCGGATTCCTACGAGCAGTACTTC. The chain employs TRBV6-6 and TRBJ2-7, with D uncertain. CDR1 and CDR2 (germline): MNHNY, SVGAGI (reference sequence). V lost 0 bases and J lost 1, with 4 bases in between. This CDR3 is built from 13 residues.

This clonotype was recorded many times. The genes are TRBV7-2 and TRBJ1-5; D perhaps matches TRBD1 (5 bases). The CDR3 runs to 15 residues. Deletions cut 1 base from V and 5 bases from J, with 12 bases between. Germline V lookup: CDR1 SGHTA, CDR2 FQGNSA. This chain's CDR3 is CASSLGAGSHQPQHF. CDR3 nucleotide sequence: TGTGCCAGCAGCTTAGGTGCAGGGTCCCATCAGCCCCAGCATTTT.

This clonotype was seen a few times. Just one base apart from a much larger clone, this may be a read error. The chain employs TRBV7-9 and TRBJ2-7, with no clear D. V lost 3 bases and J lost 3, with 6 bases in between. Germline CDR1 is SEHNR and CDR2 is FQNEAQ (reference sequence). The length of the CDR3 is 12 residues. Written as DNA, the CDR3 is TGTGCCAGCAGCTTCGGCCACTACGAGCAGTACTTC. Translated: CASSFGHYEQYF. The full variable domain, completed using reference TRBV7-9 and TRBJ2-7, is DTGVSQNPRHKITKRGQNVTFRCDPISEHNRLYWYRQTLGQGPEFLTYFQNEAQLEKSRLLSDRFSAERPKGSFSTLEIQRTEQGDSAMYLCASSFGHYEQYFGPGTRLTVT.

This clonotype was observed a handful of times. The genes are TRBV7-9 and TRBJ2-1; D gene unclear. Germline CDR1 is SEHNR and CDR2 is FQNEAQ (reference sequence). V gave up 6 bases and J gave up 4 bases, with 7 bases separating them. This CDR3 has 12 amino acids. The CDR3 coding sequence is TGTGCCAGCAGGACGGAATACAATGAGCAGTTCTTC. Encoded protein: CASRTEYNEQFF.

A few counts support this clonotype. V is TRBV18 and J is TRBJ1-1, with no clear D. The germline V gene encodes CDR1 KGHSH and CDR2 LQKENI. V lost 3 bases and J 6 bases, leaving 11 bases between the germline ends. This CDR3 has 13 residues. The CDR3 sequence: CASSPTGGSEAFF. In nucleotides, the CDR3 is TGTGCCAGCTCACCGACGGGTGGCTCTGAAGCTTTCTTT.

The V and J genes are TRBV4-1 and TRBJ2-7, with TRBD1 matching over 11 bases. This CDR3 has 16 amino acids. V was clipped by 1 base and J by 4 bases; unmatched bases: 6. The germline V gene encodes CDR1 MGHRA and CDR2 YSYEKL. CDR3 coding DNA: TGCGCCAGCAGCCAAGTTACCGGGACAGGGGGTTACGAGCAGTACTTC. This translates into CASSQVTGTGGYEQYF.

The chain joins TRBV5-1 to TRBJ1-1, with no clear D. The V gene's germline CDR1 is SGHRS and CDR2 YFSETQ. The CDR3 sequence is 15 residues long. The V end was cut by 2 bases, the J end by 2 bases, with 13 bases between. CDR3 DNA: TGCGCCAGCAGCTTCCAAGAACCCCGTAACACTGAAGCTTTCTTT. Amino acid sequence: CASSFQEPRNTEAFF.

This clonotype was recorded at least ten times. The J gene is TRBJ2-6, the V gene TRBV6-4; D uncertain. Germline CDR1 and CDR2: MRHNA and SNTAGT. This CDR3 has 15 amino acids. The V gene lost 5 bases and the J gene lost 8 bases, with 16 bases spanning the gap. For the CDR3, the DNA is TGTGCCAGCAGTCCCTCTCTGGGCCCTCCCAACGTCCTGACTTTC. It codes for CASSPSLGPPNVLTF.

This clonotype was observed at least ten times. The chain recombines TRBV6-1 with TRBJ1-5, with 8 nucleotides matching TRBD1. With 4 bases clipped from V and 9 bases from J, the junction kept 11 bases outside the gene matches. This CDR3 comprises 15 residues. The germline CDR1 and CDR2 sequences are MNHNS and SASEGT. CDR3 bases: TGTGCCAGCAGTGGACGGACAGGGATCGAGGGGCCCCAGCATTTT. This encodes CASSGRTGIEGPQHF.

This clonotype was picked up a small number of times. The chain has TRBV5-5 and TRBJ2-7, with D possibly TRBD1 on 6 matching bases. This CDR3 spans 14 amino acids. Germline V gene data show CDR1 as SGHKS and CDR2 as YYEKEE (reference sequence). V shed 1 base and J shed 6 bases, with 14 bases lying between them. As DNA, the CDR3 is TGTGCCAGCAGCTTGTCCCGACAGGTTGGCGAGCAGTACGTC. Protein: CASSLSRQVGEQYV.

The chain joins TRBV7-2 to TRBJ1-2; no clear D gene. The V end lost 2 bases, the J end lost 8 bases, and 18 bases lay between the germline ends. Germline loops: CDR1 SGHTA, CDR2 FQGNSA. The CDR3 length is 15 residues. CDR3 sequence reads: CASSLNSGRSYGYTF. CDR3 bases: TGTGCCAGCAGCTTAAATTCGGGGAGGTCGTACGGCTACACCTTC.